The entry that follows covers one T cell receptor beta chain sequence. This sample was included in a study of blood T cell repertoires in COVID-19. With V trimmed by 0 bases and J by 0 bases, 5 bases remained unmatched. Germline assignment: CDR1 SGHDN and CDR2 FVKESK. This CDR3 is built from 17 residues. Assay: immunoSEQ multiplex PCR; the TCRdb copy retains only in-frame clones and omits some. The sample shows about 180,000 clones, 85% to 90% of them seen only once. Patients in Seattle were enrolled during active infection, then followed longitudinally. The sample comprised peripheral blood. The sequence was obtained from a man aged 55 to 70 with COVID-19, enrolled during active disease. The chain has TRBV14 and TRBJ2-4; 7 nucleotides line up with TRBD2. CDR3 residues: CASSQERGYLAKNIQYF. For the CDR3, the DNA is TGTGCCAGCAGCCAAGAGCGGGGGTATTTAGCCAAAAACATTCAGTACTTC.